This T cell receptor (beta chain) was retrieved from a study of T cells in localized non-small cell lung cancer. CDR3 length equals 14 residues. The V gene lost 3 bases and the J gene lost 2 bases, with 8 bases spanning the gap. The germline V gene encodes CDR1 KGHSH and CDR2 LQKENI. On this clone: Its antigen is as yet unknown.

The method was immunoSEQ multiplex PCR; TCRdb's version includes in-frame clones alone and lacks a portion of them. Of 17,000 or so clones listed, approximately 90% are singletons. Study observations and caveats: Turning up in adjacent lung were a median around 50 of the top 100 tumor clones.

This chain connects TRBV18 to TRBJ1-5; the D gene is possibly TRBD1 (5 bases). Source: peripheral blood, taken before any cancer treatment. This clonotype originated in a male donor older than 55 with stage II squamous cell lung carcinoma. CDR3 sequence reads: CASSPGGGNQPQHF. The CDR3 nucleotides read TGTGCCAGCTCACCGGGGGGAGGCAATCAGCCCCAGCATTTT.